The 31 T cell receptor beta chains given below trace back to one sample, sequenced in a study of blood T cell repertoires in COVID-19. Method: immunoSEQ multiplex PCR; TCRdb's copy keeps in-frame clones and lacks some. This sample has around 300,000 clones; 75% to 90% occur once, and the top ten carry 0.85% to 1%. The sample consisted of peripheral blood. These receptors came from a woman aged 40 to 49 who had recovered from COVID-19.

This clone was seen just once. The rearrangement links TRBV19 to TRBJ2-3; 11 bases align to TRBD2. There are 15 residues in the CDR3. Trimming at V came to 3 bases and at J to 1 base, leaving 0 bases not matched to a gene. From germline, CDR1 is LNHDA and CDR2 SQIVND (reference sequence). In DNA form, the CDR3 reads TGTGCCAGTAGTATGGGACTAGCGGGCACAGATACGCAGTATTTT. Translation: CASSMGLAGTDTQYF.

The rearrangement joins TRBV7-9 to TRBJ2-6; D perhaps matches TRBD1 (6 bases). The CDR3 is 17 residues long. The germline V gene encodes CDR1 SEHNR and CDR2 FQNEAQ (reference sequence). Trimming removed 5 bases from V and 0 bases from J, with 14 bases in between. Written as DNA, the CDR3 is TGTGCCAGCAGCCCCTGGACAGAGTTCTCTGGGGCCAACGTCCTGACTTTC. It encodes CASSPWTEFSGANVLTF.

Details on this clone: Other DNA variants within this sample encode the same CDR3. CDR3 DNA sequence: TGTGCCAGCAGCCCGACGGGAGGGAATGAGCAGTTCTTC. Translated: CASSPTGGNEQFF. The chain employs TRBV7-3 and TRBJ2-1, with 8 nucleotides matching TRBD2. Trimming took 5 bases from V and 7 from J; bases not matched to a gene: 4. CDR1 SGHTA and CDR2 FQGTGA come from the germline V gene. This CDR3 has 13 amino acids.

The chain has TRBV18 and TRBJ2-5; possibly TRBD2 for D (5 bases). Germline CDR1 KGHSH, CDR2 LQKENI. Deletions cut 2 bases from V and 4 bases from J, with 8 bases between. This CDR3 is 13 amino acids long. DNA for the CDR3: TGTGCCAGCTCACCAGTGCTAGCAGAGACCCAGTACTTC. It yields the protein CASSPVLAETQYF. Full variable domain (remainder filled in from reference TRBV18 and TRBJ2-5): NAGVMQNPRHLVRRRGQEARLRCSPMKGHSHVYWYRQLPEEGLKFMVYLQKENIIDESGMPKERFSAEFPKEGPSILRIQQVVRGDSAAYFCASSPVLAETQYFGPGTRLLVL.

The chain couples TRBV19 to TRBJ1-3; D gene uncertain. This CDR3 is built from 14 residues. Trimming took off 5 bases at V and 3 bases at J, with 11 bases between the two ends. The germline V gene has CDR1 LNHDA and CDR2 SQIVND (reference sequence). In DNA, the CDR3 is TGTGCCAGTAGTCTTGAGGGCCTTGGAAACACCATATATTTT. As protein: CASSLEGLGNTIYF.

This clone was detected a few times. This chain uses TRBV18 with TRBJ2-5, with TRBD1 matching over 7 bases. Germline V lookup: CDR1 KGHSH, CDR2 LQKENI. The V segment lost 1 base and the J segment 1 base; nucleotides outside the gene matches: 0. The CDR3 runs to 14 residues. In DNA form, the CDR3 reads TGTGCCAGCTCACCACAGGGGGCCCAAGAGACCCAGTACTTC. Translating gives CASSPQGAQETQYF.

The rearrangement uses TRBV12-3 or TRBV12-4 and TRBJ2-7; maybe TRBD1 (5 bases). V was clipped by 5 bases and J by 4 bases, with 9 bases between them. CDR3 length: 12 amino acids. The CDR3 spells CASSDRAYEQYF. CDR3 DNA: TGTGCCAGCAGTGACAGAGCGTACGAGCAGTACTTC.

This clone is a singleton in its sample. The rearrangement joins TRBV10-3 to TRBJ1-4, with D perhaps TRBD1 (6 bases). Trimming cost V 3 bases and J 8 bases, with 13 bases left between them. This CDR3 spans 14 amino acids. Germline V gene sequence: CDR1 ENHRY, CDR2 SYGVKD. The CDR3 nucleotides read TGTGCCATCAGTGAAGAACAGGGAAAAGAAAAACTGTTTTTT. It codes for CAISEEQGKEKLFF.

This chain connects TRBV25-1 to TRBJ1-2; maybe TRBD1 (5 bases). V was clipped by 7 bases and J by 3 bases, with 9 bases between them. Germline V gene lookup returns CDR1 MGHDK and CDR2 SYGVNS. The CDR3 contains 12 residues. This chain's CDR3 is CASTWGDYGYTF. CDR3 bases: TGTGCCAGCACTTGGGGGGACTATGGCTACACCTTC.

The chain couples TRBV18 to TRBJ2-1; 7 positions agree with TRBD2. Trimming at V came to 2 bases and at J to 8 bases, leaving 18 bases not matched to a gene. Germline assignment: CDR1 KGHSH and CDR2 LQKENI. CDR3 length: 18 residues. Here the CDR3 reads CASSPFTTSGVSTDEQFF. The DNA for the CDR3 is TGTGCCAGCTCACCATTTACCACGAGCGGGGTCAGTACCGATGAGCAGTTCTTC.

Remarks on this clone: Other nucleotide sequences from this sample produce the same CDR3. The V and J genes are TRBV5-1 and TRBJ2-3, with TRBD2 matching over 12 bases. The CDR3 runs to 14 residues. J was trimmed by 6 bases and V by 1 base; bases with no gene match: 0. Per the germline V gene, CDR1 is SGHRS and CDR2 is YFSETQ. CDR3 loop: CASSLTSGRDTQYF. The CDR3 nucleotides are TGCGCCAGCAGCTTGACTAGCGGGAGGGATACGCAGTATTTT.

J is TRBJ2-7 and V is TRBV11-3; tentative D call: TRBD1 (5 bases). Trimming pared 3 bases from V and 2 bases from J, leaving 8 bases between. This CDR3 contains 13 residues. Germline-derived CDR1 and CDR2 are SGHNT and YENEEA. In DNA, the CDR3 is TGTGCCAGCAGCTTTTCCAGGGCCTACGAGCAGTACTTC. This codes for CASSFSRAYEQYF.

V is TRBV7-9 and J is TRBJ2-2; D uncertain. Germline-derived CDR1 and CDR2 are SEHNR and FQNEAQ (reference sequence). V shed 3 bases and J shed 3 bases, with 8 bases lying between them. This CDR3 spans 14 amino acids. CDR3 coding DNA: TGTGCCAGCAGCTTTTCCTCGTACACCGGGGAGCTGTTTTTT. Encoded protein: CASSFSSYTGELFF.

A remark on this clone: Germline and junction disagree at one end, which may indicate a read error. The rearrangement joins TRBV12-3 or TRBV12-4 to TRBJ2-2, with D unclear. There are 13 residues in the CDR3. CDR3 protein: CASRLESTGELFF. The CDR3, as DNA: TGTGCCAGCAGATTAGAGAGCACCGGGGAGCTGTTTTTT.

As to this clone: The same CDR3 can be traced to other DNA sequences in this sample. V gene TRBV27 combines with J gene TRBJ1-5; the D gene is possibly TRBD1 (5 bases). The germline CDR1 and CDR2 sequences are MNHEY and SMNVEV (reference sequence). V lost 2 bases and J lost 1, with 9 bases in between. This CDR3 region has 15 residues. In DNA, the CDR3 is TGTGCCAGCAGTTTAATTGGGGGGAGCAATCAGCCCCAGCATTTT. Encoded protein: CASSLIGGSNQPQHF.

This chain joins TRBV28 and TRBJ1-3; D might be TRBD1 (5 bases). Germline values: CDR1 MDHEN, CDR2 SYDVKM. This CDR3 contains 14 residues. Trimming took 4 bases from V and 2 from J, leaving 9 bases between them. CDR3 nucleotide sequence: TGTGCCAGCAGTTCGGGAGGGGCTGGAAACACCATATATTTT. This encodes CASSSGGAGNTIYF.

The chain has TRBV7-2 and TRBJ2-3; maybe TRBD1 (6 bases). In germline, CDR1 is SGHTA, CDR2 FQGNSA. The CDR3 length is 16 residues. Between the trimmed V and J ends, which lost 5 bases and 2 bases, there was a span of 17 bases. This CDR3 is CASSPRQGSSTDTQYF. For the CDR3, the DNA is TGTGCCAGCAGCCCGCGTCAGGGGTCGTCCACAGATACGCAGTATTTT.

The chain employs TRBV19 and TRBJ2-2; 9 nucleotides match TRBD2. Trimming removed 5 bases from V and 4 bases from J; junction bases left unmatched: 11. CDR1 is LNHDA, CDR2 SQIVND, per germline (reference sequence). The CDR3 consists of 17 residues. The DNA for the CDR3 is TGTGCCAGTAGTGGCCCCAGCGGGAGGTCCTTCACCGGGGAGCTGTTTTTT. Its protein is CASSGPSGRSFTGELFF.

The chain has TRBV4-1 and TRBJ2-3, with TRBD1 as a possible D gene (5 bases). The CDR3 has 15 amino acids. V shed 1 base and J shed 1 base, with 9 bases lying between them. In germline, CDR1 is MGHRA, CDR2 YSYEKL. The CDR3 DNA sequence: TGCGCCAGCAGCCAAGCAGGGTCTCGCACAGATACGCAGTATTTT. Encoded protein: CASSQAGSRTDTQYF.

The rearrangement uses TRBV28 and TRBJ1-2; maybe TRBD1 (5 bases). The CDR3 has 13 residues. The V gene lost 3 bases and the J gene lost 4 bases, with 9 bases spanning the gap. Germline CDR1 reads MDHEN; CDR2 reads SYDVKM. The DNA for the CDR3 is TGTGCCAGCAGTTTCGGGGGAAGCTATGGCTACACCTTC. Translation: CASSFGGSYGYTF.

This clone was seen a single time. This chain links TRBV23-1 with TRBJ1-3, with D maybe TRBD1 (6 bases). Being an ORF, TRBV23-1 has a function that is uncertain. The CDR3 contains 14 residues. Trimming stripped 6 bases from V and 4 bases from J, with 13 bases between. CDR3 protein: CASSEQGPGNTIYF. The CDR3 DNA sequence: TGCGCCAGCAGCGAACAGGGACCGGGAAACACCATATATTTT.

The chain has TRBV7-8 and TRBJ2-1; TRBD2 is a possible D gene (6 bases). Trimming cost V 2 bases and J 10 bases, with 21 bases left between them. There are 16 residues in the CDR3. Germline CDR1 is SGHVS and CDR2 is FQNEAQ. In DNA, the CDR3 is TGTGCCAGCAGCTTAATGGCGGGACCTCTCTCTGGGGAGCAGTTCTTC. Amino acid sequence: CASSLMAGPLSGEQFF.

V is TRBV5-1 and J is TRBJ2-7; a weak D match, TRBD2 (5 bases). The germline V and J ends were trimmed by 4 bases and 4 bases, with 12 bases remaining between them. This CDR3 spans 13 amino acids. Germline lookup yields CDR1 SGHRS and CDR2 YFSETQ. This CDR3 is CASSQVGVYEQYF. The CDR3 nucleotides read TGCGCCAGCAGCCAAGTCGGGGTTTACGAGCAGTACTTC.

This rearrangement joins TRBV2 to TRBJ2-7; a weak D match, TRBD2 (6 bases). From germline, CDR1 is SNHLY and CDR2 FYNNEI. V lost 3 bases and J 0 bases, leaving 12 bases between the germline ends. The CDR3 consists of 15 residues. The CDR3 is CASSDGTEASYEQYF. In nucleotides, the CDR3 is TGTGCCAGCAGTGACGGGACTGAAGCCTCCTACGAGCAGTACTTC. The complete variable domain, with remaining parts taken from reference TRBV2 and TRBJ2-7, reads EPEVTQTPSHQVTQMGQEVILRCVPISNHLYFYWYRQILGQKVEFLVSFYNNEISEKSEIFDDQFSVERPDGSNFTLKIRSTKLEDSAMYFCASSDGTEASYEQYFGPGTRLTVT.

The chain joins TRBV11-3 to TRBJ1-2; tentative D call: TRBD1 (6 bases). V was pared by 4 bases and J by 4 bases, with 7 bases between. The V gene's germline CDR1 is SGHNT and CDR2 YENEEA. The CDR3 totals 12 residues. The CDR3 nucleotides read TGTGCCAGCAGCTCAGGGGTCTATGGCTACACCTTC. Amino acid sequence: CASSSGVYGYTF.

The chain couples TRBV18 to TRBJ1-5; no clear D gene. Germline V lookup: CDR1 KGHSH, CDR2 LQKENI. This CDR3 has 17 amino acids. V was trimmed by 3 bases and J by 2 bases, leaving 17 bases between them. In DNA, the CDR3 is TGTGCCAGCTCACCTCTGTCCGGGGAAGAGGGCAATCAGCCCCAGCATTTT. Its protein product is CASSPLSGEEGNQPQHF.

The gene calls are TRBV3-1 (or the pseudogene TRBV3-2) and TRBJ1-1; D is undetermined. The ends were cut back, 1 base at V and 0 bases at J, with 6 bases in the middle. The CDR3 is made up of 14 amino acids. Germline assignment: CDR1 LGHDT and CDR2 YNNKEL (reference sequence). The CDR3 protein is CASSQGQMNTEAFF. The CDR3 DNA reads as TGTGCCAGCAGCCAAGGACAAATGAACACTGAAGCTTTCTTT.

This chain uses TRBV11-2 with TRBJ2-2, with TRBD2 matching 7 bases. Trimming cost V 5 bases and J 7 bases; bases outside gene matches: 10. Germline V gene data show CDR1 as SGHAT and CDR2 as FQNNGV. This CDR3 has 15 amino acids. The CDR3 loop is CASSPLLAVGGELFF. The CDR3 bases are TGTGCCAGCAGCCCCCTCCTAGCGGTCGGCGGGGAGCTGTTTTTT. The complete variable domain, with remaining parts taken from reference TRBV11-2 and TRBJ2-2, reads EAGVAQSPRYKIIEKRQSVAFWCNPISGHATLYWYQQILGQGPKLLIQFQNNGVVDDSQLPKDRFSAERLKGVDSTLKIQPAKLEDSAVYLCASSPLLAVGGELFFGEGSRLTVL.

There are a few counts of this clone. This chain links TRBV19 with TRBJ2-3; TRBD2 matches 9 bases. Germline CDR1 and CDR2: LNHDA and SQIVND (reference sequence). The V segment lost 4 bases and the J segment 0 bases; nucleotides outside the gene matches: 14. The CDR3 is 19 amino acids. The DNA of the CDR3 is TGTGCCAGTAGTACCAAAAAGCGGGAGGTCATTCTTAGCACAGATACGCAGTATTTT. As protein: CASSTKKREVILSTDTQYF.

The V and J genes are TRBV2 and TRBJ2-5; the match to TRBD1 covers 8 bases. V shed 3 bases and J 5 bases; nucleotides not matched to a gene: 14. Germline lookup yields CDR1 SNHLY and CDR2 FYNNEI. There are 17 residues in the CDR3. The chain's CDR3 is CASSDPVAGGTGETQYF. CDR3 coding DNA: TGTGCCAGCAGTGACCCCGTGGCAGGGGGCACGGGCGAGACCCAGTACTTC.

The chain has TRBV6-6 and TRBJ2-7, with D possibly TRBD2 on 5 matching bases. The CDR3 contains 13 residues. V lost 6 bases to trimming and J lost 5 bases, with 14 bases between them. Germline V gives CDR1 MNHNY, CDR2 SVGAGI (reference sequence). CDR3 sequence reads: CASSRGSGNEQYF. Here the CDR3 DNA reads TGTGCCAGCAGCCGGGGTTCGGGGAACGAGCAGTACTTC.